This TCR beta chain was observed in a study of T cells after yellow fever vaccination. Study summary: The authors prepared low-cell-number fractions using SMART-Seq v4 Ultra Low Input. Study-wide findings and caveats: CD4 and CD8 compartments shared a small share of clonotypes. Subsequent to the booster, the majority of primary-vaccination clones reappeared (less than 97% CD4, approximately 85% CD8).

Template-switching 5'RACE yielded the TCR cDNA; a universal primer site and UMIs were added in the process. TCRdb reprocessed the 5' RACE reads with MiXCR, giving one entry per CDR3 protein. The table lists some 300,000 distinct CDR3 sequences, roughly 8.6% of them singletons. This clonotype was counted ten times or more. Its antigen is still unknown. Germline V gives CDR1 LGHNA, CDR2 YSLEER. This CDR3 spans 14 amino acids. V was pared by 2 bases and J by 7 bases, with 12 bases between. The specimen comprised PBMCs, sampled about 49 days after the first yellow fever vaccination. The clonotype was recovered from a man younger than 35 who received the YFV17D yellow fever vaccine. The chain employs TRBV4-3 and TRBJ2-1; the D gene is possibly TRBD2 (5 bases). CDR3 loop: CASSQLSTRNEQFF. The CDR3 nucleotides read TGCGCCAGCAGCCAATTAAGTACTAGGAATGAGCAGTTCTTC.